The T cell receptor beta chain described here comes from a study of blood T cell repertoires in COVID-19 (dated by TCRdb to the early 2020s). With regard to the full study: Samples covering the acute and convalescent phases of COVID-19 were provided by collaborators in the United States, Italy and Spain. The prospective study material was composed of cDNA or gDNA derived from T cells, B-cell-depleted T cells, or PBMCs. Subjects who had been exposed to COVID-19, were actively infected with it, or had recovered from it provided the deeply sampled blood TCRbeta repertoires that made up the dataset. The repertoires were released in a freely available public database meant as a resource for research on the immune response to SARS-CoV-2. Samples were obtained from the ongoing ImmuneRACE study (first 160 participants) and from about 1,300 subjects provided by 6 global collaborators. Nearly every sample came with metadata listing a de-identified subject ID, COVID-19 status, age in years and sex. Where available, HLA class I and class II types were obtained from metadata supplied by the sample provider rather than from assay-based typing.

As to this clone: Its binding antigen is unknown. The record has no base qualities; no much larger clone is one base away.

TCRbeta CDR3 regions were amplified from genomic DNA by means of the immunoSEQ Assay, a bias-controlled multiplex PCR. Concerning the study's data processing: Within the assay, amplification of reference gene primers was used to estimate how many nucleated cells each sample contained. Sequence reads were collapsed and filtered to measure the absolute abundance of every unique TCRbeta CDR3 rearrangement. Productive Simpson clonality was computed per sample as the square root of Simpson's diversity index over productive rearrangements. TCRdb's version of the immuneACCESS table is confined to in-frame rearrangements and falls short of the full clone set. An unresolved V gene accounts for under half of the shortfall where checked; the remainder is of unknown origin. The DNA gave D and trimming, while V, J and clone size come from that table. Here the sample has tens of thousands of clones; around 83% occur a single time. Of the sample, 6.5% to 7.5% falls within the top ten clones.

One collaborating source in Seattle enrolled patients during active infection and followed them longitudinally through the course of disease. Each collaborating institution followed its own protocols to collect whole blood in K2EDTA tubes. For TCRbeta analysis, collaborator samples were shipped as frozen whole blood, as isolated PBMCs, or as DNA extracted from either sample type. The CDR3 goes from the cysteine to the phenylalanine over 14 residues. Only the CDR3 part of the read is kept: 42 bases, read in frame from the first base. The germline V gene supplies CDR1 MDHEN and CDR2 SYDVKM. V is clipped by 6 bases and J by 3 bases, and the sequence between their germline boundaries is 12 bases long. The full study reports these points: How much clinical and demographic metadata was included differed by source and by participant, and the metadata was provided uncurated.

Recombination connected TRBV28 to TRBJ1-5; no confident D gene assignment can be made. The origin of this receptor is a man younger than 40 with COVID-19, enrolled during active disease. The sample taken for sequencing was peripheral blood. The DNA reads TGTGCCAGCAGACGTCGGGAATACAATCAGCCCCAGCATTTT. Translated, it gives CASRRREYNQPQHF.